This TCR beta chain was documented in a study of blood T cell repertoires in COVID-19. Study-level information: Sites across the United States, Italy and Spain contributed samples from acute and convalescent COVID-19. T cells, B-cell-depleted T cells, or PBMCs supplied cDNA or gDNA.

Authors' methods: Estimation of nucleated cell counts relied on the amplification of reference gene primers. Using immunoSEQ multiplex PCR, the repertoire was profiled, and TCRdb retains in-frame clones only, with some absent. The D gene and trimming were derived from the DNA, and the V and J assignments and clone size from that table. This table has some 250,000 clones, around 86% appearing once. Germline V CDR1 and CDR2: MDHEN, SYDVKM. J gave up 7 bases and V 6 bases, and 11 bases lay outside the gene matches. This CDR3 comprises 14 residues. The source is a woman aged 55-70 years with active or convalescent COVID-19. The sample taken for sequencing was peripheral blood. This chain joins TRBV28 and TRBJ1-2; 7 bases match TRBD1. The CDR3 spells CASRPGQGGSGYTF. CDR3 bases: TGTGCCAGCAGGCCCGGGCAGGGGGGCTCTGGCTACACCTTC.